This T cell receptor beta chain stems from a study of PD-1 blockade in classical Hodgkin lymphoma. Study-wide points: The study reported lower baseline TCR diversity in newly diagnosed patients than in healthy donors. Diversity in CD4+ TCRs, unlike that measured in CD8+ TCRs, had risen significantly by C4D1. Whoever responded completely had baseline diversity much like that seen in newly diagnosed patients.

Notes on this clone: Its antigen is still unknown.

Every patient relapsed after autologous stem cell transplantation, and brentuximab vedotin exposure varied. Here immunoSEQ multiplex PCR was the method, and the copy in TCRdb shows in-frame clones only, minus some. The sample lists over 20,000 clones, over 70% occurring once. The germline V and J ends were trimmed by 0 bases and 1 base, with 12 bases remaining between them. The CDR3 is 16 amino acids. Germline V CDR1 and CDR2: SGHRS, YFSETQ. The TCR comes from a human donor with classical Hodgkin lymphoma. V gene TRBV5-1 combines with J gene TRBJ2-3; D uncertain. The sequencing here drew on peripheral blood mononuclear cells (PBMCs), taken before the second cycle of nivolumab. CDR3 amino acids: CASSLGSSFGTDTQYF. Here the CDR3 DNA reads TGCGCCAGCAGCTTGGGAAGTTCCTTCGGCACAGATACGCAGTATTTT.